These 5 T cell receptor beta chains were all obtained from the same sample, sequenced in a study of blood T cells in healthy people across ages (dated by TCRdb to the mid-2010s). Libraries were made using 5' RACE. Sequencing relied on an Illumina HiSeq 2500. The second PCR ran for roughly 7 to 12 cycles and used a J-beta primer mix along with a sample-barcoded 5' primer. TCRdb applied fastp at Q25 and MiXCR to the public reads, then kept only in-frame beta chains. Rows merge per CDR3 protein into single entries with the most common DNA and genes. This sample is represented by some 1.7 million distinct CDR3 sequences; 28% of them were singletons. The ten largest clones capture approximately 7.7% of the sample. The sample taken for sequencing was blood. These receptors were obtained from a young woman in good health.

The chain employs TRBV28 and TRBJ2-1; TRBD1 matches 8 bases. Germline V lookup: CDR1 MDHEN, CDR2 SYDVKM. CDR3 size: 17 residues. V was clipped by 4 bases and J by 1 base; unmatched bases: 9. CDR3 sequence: CASSSPAGQGSYNEQFF. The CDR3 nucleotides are TGTGCCAGCAGTTCTCCGGCCGGACAGGGATCCTACAATGAGCAGTTCTTC.

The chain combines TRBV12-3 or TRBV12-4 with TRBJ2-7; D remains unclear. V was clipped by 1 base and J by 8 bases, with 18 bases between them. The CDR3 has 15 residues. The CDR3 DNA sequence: TGTGCCAGCAGTTTAGGGCAGGCCGCGCGAAGGAAGCAGTACTTC. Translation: CASSLGQAARRKQYF.

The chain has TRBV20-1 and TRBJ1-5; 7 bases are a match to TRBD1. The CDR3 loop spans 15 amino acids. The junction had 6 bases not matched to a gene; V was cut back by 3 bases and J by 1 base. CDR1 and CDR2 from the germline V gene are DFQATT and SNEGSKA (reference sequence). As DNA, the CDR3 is TGCAGTGCTAGGAAGCTACAGGGGAGCAATCAGCCCCAGCATTTT. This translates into CSARKLQGSNQPQHF.

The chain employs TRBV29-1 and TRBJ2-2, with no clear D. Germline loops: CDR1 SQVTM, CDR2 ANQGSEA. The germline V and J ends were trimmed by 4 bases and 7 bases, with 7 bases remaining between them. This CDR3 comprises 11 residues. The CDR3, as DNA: TGCAGCGTTGGACGGCTCGGGGAGCTGTTTTTT. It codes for CSVGRLGELFF.

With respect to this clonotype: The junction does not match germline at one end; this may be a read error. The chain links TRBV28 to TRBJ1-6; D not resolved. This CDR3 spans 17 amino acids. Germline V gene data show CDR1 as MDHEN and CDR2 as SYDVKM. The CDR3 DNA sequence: TGTGCCGGCAGTTCCCTATCTTTAAAGGGATTGCGTTCACCCCTCCACTTT. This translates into CAGSSLSLKGLRSPLHF.